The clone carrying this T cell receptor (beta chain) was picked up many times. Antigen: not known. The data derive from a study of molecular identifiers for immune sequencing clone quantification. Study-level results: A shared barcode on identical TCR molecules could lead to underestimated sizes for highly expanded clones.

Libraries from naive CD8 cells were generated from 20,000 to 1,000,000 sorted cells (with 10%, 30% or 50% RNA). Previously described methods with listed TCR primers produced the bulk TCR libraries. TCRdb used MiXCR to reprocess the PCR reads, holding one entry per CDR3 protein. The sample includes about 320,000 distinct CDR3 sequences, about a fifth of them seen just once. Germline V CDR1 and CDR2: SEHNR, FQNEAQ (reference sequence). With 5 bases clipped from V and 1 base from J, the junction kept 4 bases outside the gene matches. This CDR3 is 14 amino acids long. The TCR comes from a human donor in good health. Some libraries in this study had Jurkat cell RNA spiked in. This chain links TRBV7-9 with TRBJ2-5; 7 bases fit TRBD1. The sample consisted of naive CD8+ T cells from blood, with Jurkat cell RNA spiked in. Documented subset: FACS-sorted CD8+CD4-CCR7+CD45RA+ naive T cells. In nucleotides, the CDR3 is TGTGCCAGCAGCGAACGGACAGGCCAAGAGACCCAGTACTTC. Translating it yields CASSERTGQETQYF.